Listed here are 32 T cell receptor beta chains from one sample, sequenced in a study of T cells in Graves' hyperthyroidism and ophthalmopathy. TCR beta CDR3 sequences were amplified from RNA transcripts. TCR CDR3 underwent first-round RT-PCR with the HTBI primer set. TCRdb reprocessed the multiplex PCR reads via MiXCR and lists one record per CDR3 protein. The table includes about 720,000 distinct CDR3 sequences, around 20% detected once. The source material was blood. The receptors originated from a woman aged 50 to 65 with Graves' hyperthyroidism that later progressed to Graves' ophthalmopathy.

The genes are TRBV19 and TRBJ1-5, with D hard to call. The CDR3 runs to 14 residues. The germline V gene encodes CDR1 LNHDA and CDR2 SQIVND (reference sequence). The germline V and J ends were trimmed by 2 bases and 5 bases, with 10 bases remaining between them. The CDR3 is CASSITGSDQPQHF. The CDR3 coding sequence is TGTGCCAGTAGTATAACCGGCTCCGATCAGCCCCAGCATTTT.

The chain has TRBV10-3 and TRBJ2-5, with D possibly being TRBD1 (6 bases). The germline V gene encodes CDR1 ENHRY and CDR2 SYGVKD. The CDR3 is 13 amino acids. Trimming shortened V by 6 bases and J by 2 bases, and 10 bases separated the two germline ends. The CDR3 reads CAIRWDIQETQYF. The DNA for the CDR3 is TGTGCCATCAGATGGGACATACAAGAGACCCAGTACTTC.

The genes are TRBV29-1 and TRBJ2-2; TRBD2 matches 8 bases. Germline CDR1 SQVTM, CDR2 ANQGSEA. Germline trimming cut 0 bases from V and 4 bases from J; bases unmatched to any gene: 7. The CDR3 is 16 amino acids. The CDR3 region is CSVEDPAGGPTGELFF. The CDR3 DNA reads as TGCAGCGTTGAAGATCCGGCGGGGGGACCCACCGGGGAGCTGTTTTTT.

The V call is TRBV6-1, the J call TRBJ1-1; weak D call: TRBD1 (6 bases). Between the trimmed V and J ends, which lost 2 bases and 6 bases, there was a span of 10 bases. The CDR3 covers 13 residues. From germline, CDR1 is MNHNS and CDR2 SASEGT. CDR3 loop: CASSERGGAEAFF. The CDR3 nucleotides read TGTGCCAGCAGTGAAAGGGGGGGCGCTGAAGCTTTCTTT.

The chain has TRBV9 and TRBJ2-1; TRBD1 aligns across 8 bases. The V and J ends lost 0 bases and 1 base, in that order; junction bases with no gene match: 6. Germline V gene sequence: CDR1 SGDLS, CDR2 YYNGEE. The CDR3 extends over 17 amino acids. In DNA, the CDR3 is TGTGCCAGCAGCGTAGCTACGAGACAGGGGTCCTACAATGAGCAGTTCTTC. This encodes CASSVATRQGSYNEQFF.

The chain uses TRBV27 and TRBJ2-6; the match to TRBD1 covers 7 bases. Germline CDR1 and CDR2: MNHEY and SMNVEV (reference sequence). The V segment lost 0 bases and the J segment 0 bases; nucleotides outside the gene matches: 8. This CDR3 region has 19 residues. CDR3 DNA: TGTGCCAGCAGTTTATCCAGGACAGGCCCCAGCTCTGGGGCCAACGTCCTGACTTTC. Translation: CASSLSRTGPSSGANVLTF.

This clonotype was observed at least ten times. J is TRBJ2-4 and V is TRBV2, with unresolved D. The V and J ends lost 3 bases and 0 bases respectively, with 15 bases between them. Germline CDR1 reads SNHLY; CDR2 reads FYNNEI. The CDR3 sequence is 17 residues long. The DNA for the CDR3 is TGTGCCAGCAGTGACCCTTCTGAAAGTTTAGCCAAAAACATTCAGTACTTC. It is translated as CASSDPSESLAKNIQYF.

This clonotype was detected only a few times. The rearrangement joins TRBV11-2 to TRBJ1-6; no clear D gene. The CDR3 sequence is 15 residues long. Germline values: CDR1 SGHAT, CDR2 FQNNGV. Trimming shortened V by 1 base and J by 10 bases, and 14 bases separated the two germline ends. This CDR3 is CASSLVLDVQSPLHF. The CDR3 DNA follows: TGTGCCAGCAGCTTAGTCCTGGACGTTCAATCACCCCTCCACTTT. The full variable domain, rest sourced from reference TRBV11-2 and TRBJ1-6, is EAGVAQSPRYKIIEKRQSVAFWCNPISGHATLYWYQQILGQGPKLLIQFQNNGVVDDSQLPKDRFSAERLKGVDSTLKIQPAKLEDSAVYLCASSLVLDVQSPLHFGNGTRLTVT.

This clonotype was picked up a small number of times. The rearrangement uses TRBV6-5 and TRBJ2-7; no firm D call. CDR1 MNHEY and CDR2 SVGAGI come from the germline V gene. The CDR3 runs to 14 residues. Trimming cost V 2 bases and J 0 bases, with 8 bases left between them. The CDR3 protein is CASSYTRGSYEQYF. The CDR3, as DNA: TGTGCCAGCAGTTACACCCGTGGCTCCTACGAGCAGTACTTC.

The chain employs TRBV7-3 and TRBJ1-6; D not resolved. This CDR3 has 14 residues. Trimming stripped 2 bases from V and 6 bases from J, with 8 bases between. Germline V lookup: CDR1 SGHTA, CDR2 FQGTGA. The CDR3 sequence: CASSLSMGNSPLHF. In DNA form, the CDR3 reads TGTGCCAGCAGCTTATCCATGGGTAATTCACCCCTCCACTTT.

The V call is TRBV6-1, the J call TRBJ2-7; no clear D. This CDR3 is built from 12 residues. The germline V gene encodes CDR1 MNHNS and CDR2 SASEGT. Trimming pared 5 bases from V and 8 bases from J, leaving 13 bases between. The CDR3: CASSPDLLKQYF. The CDR3 DNA reads TGTGCCAGCAGTCCGGACCTCCTGAAGCAGTACTTC.

The V and J genes are TRBV10-3 and TRBJ2-7; D is ambiguous. Germline V gene sequence: CDR1 ENHRY, CDR2 SYGVKD. The CDR3 loop spans 15 amino acids. V was trimmed by 0 bases and J by 12 bases, leaving 21 bases between them. CDR3 loop: CAISESVEEASTPYF. DNA of the CDR3: TGTGCCATCAGTGAGTCGGTGGAAGAGGCTTCGACGCCGTACTTC.

This clonotype came up many times. V gene TRBV20-1 combines with J gene TRBJ2-7; D might be TRBD2 (5 bases). From germline, CDR1 is DFQATT and CDR2 SNEGSKA (reference sequence). Trimming cost V 0 bases and J 0 bases, with 15 bases left between them. This CDR3 region has 16 residues. The CDR3 DNA reads as TGCAGTGCTAGAGATACGGCCGGGAAAAGCTCCTACGAGCAGTACTTC. Translation gives CSARDTAGKSSYEQYF.

This clonotype came up a few times. The chain links TRBV5-1 to TRBJ1-4; no clear D. Trimming stripped 0 bases from V and 0 bases from J, with 9 bases between. Germline CDR1 reads SGHRS; CDR2 reads YFSETQ. This CDR3 contains 16 residues. CDR3 amino acids: CASSLDDGTTNEKLFF. The CDR3 DNA reads as TGCGCCAGCAGCTTGGATGACGGGACAACTAATGAAAAACTGTTTTTT.

This clonotype has a handful of counts. The chain combines TRBV7-3 with TRBJ2-7, with D hard to call. The CDR3 consists of 13 residues. Trimming took off 1 base at V and 6 bases at J, with 10 bases between the two ends. In germline, CDR1 is SGHTA, CDR2 FQGTGA. The CDR3: CASSLIHGPEQYF. The CDR3 DNA reads TGTGCCAGCAGCTTAATTCACGGGCCCGAGCAGTACTTC.

This clonotype was recorded a few times. This chain links TRBV6-1 with TRBJ1-4, with a weak D call TRBD1 (5 bases). V was clipped by 5 bases and J by 8 bases, with 15 bases between them. Per the germline V gene, CDR1 is MNHNS and CDR2 is SASEGT. The CDR3 is 14 amino acids. The CDR3 region is CASSPGHRREKLFF. In DNA form, the CDR3 reads TGTGCCAGCAGTCCAGGACACCGGCGAGAAAAACTGTTTTTT.

A few counts support this clonotype. CDR3 DNA: TGTGCCAGTAATAAGCGGGGGGCTCCTAGCACAGATACGCAGTATTTT. The encoded protein is CASNKRGAPSTDTQYF. The V gene is TRBV19, the J gene TRBJ2-3; 9 positions agree with TRBD2. CDR1 is LNHDA and CDR2 is SQIVND in the germline V gene (reference sequence). The junction had 8 bases not matched to a gene; V was cut back by 7 bases and J by 0 bases. This CDR3 region has 16 residues.

This clonotype was seen a handful of times. The V call is TRBV6-1, the J call TRBJ1-6; D remains unclear. Deletions cut 7 bases from V and 3 bases from J, with 13 bases between. There are 15 residues in the CDR3. Germline lookup yields CDR1 MNHNS and CDR2 SASEGT. The CDR3 DNA follows: TGTGCCAGCATTGACGCGTCCGGCTATAATTCACCCCTCCACTTT. It translates to CASIDASGYNSPLHF.

The chain has TRBV20-1 and TRBJ2-1; TRBD1 agrees at 10 bases. The CDR3 is 14 amino acids. The germline gives CDR1 DFQATT, CDR2 SNEGSKA (reference sequence). Trimming at V came to 6 bases and at J to 2 bases, leaving 4 bases not matched to a gene. The CDR3 bases are TGCAGTGCCCCCGGGACAGGGGCCTACAATGAGCAGTTCTTC. Its protein product is CSAPGTGAYNEQFF.

This clonotype was counted ten times or more. The chain joins TRBV18 to TRBJ2-3; D is uncertain. Germline V lookup: CDR1 KGHSH, CDR2 LQKENI. V was cut by 2 bases and J by 4 bases, with 10 bases left in between. CDR3 length: 14 residues. CDR3 DNA: TGTGCCAGCTCACCAGATAGGGCGGCAGATACGCAGTATTTT. Its translation is CASSPDRAADTQYF.

This clonotype turned up a few times. V and J are TRBV12-3 or TRBV12-4 and TRBJ1-2; TRBD1 agrees at 7 bases. V lost 5 bases to trimming and J lost 6 bases; unmatched junction nucleotides: 6. CDR3 length: 13 amino acids. Here the CDR3 reads CASSGRQGHGYTF. The CDR3 coding sequence is TGTGCCAGCAGTGGACGACAGGGCCATGGCTACACCTTC.

The chain has TRBV30 and TRBJ1-6; D gene uncertain. V was cut by 3 bases and J by 4 bases, with 10 bases left in between. This CDR3 is 14 amino acids long. Germline lookup yields CDR1 GTSNPN and CDR2 SVGIG (reference sequence). The CDR3 sequence: CAWSSPGYNSPLHF. DNA for the CDR3: TGTGCCTGGAGCAGTCCGGGATATAATTCACCCCTCCACTTT.

The rearrangement links TRBV20-1 to TRBJ2-7; a possible D gene is TRBD2 (6 bases). The CDR3 is 14 amino acids. Germline CDR1 DFQATT, CDR2 SNEGSKA (reference sequence). The V end was cut by 3 bases, the J end by 2 bases, with 14 bases between. For the CDR3, the DNA is TGCAGTGCTAGCCCCTTCGGGGGACCCTACGAGCAGTACTTC. This codes for CSASPFGGPYEQYF.

This clonotype was observed a handful of times. This chain joins TRBV5-4 and TRBJ1-2, with 7 bases lining up with TRBD1. Germline loops: CDR1 SGHNT, CDR2 YYREEE (reference sequence). With 5 bases clipped from V and 4 bases from J, the junction kept 8 bases outside the gene matches. The CDR3 spans 14 residues. CDR3 nucleotides: TGTGCCAGCAGACCCACAGGGGCCGGCTATGGCTACACCTTC. Translating it yields CASRPTGAGYGYTF.

The V and J genes are TRBV7-3 and TRBJ2-3; 7 nucleotides match TRBD2. Germline-derived CDR1 and CDR2 are SGHTA and FQGTGA. Losses at the gene ends were 4 bases for V and 0 bases for J; bases not matched to a gene: 7. The CDR3 runs to 16 residues. This CDR3 reads CASSSVRGTSTDTQYF. CDR3 sequence (DNA): TGTGCCAGCAGCTCTGTGCGGGGGACTAGCACAGATACGCAGTATTTT.

This chain joins TRBV5-1 and TRBJ1-2; tentatively, D is TRBD1 (5 bases). Germline V gene sequence: CDR1 SGHRS, CDR2 YFSETQ. This CDR3 comprises 14 residues. V was pared by 4 bases and J by 4 bases, with 14 bases between. CDR3 amino acids: CASSQGPTLYGYTF. The CDR3 DNA reads TGCGCCAGCAGCCAGGGACCGACCCTCTATGGCTACACCTTC. Looking up the rest from reference TRBV5-1 and TRBJ1-2 gives the full variable domain: KAGVTQTPRYLIKTRGQQVTLSCSPISGHRSVSWYQQTPGQGLQFLFEYFSETQRNKGNFPGRFSGRQFSNSRSEMNVSTLELGDSALYLCASSQGPTLYGYTFGSGTRLTVV.

This rearrangement joins TRBV3-1 to TRBJ1-1; tentatively, D is TRBD1 (5 bases). Germline V gene lookup returns CDR1 LGHDT and CDR2 YNNKEL (reference sequence). V was pared by 7 bases and J by 4 bases, with 16 bases between. The CDR3 has 14 amino acids. CDR3 DNA: TGTGCCAGCACGGGACTTTTGGGGGGCACTGAAGCTTTCTTT. Protein sequence: CASTGLLGGTEAFF.

With regard to this clonotype: Since a much larger clone is just one base distant, this may be a read error. The chain has TRBV20-1 and TRBJ2-7; TRBD2 aligns across 11 bases. V shed 4 bases, J shed 2 bases, and the junction held 13 bases outside the gene matches. Germline CDR1 reads DFQATT; CDR2 reads SNEGSKA (reference sequence). This CDR3 contains 17 residues. CDR3 nucleotides: TGCAGTGCTATGCAACCCATAGCGGGACTAGCGGCCTACGAGCAGTACTTC. Its protein is CSAMQPIAGLAAYEQYF.

This clonotype has at least ten counts. The chain carries TRBV6-1 and TRBJ1-5; TRBD1 aligns across 7 bases. Germline V gene sequence: CDR1 MNHNS, CDR2 SASEGT. The CDR3 consists of 17 residues. J gave up 2 bases and V 5 bases, and 12 bases lay outside the gene matches. CDR3 in DNA: TGTGCCAGCAGTCGACAGGGTAGTGGGTTGGGCAATCAGCCCCAGCATTTT. Amino acid sequence: CASSRQGSGLGNQPQHF.

The chain uses TRBV9 and TRBJ1-6, with D possibly TRBD1 on 6 matching bases. Germline values: CDR1 SGDLS, CDR2 YYNGEE. The CDR3 runs 16 residues. Trimming stripped 0 bases from V and 7 bases from J, with 14 bases between. CDR3 sequence: CASSVDRGRGNSPLHF. The CDR3 DNA reads as TGTGCCAGCAGCGTAGATCGGGGGCGCGGGAATTCACCCCTCCACTTT. The whole variable domain, remainder taken from reference TRBV9 and TRBJ1-6, is DSGVTQTPKHLITATGQRVTLRCSPRSGDLSVYWYQQSLDQGLQFLIQYYNGEERAKGNILERFSAQQFPDLHSELNLSSLELGDSALYFCASSVDRGRGNSPLHFGNGTRLTVT.

The chain uses TRBV9 and TRBJ2-1, with D tentatively TRBD1 (5 bases). CDR1 and CDR2 from the germline V gene are SGDLS and YYNGEE. The ends were cut back, 0 bases at V and 2 bases at J, with 15 bases in the middle. The CDR3 totals 17 residues. The CDR3 spells CASSVAHGQGTYNEQFF. CDR3 sequence (DNA): TGTGCCAGCAGCGTAGCTCACGGCCAGGGCACCTACAATGAGCAGTTCTTC. The whole variable domain, filled in from reference TRBV9 and TRBJ2-1, reads DSGVTQTPKHLITATGQRVTLRCSPRSGDLSVYWYQQSLDQGLQFLIQYYNGEERAKGNILERFSAQQFPDLHSELNLSSLELGDSALYFCASSVAHGQGTYNEQFFGPGTRLTVL.

This clonotype was seen at least ten times. This chain connects TRBV27 to TRBJ2-6, with 9 bases that match TRBD1. This CDR3 is built from 15 residues. The junction had 9 bases not matched to a gene; V was cut back by 11 bases and J by 4 bases. The germline CDR1 and CDR2 sequences are MNHEY and SMNVEV (reference sequence). CDR3: CAGFYRGLGANVLTF. In DNA, the CDR3 is TGTGCCGGGTTTTACAGGGGGCTCGGGGCCAACGTCCTGACTTTC.